This T cell receptor (beta chain) appears in the sequencing data of a study of CD8 T cells in ankylosing spondylitis. This clonotype has a count of ten or more. Germline CDR1 is SGDLS and CDR2 is YYNGEE. Trimming took off 0 bases at V and 5 bases at J, with 11 bases between the two ends. The CDR3 is made up of 14 amino acids. MiXCR, run by TCRdb on the 5' RACE reads, gives a single entry per CDR3 protein. The sample records 25,000 to 30,000 distinct CDR3 sequences, about 5.2% being singletons. The V gene is TRBV9, the J gene TRBJ2-5; the D call may be TRBD1 or TRBD2 (6 bases each). The sample was blood, either unsorted or a sorted T cell fraction (not recorded which). The receptor's source is a female donor with ankylosing spondylitis or in good health (not recorded which). The CDR3 DNA reads as TGTGCCAGCAGCGTAGGGGGGGCCCGGGAGACCCAGTACTTC. The encoded protein is CASSVGGARETQYF. Based on the CDR3 plus reference TRBV9 and TRBJ2-5, the full variable domain is DSGVTQTPKHLITATGQRVTLRCSPRSGDLSVYWYQQSLDQGLQFLIQYYNGEERAKGNILERFSAQQFPDLHSELNLSSLELGDSALYFCASSVGGARETQYFGPGTRLLVL.